This T cell receptor beta chain was recorded in a study of cytomegalovirus exposure and HLA in healthy donors. Primers included in the PCR were 60 Vbeta and 13 Jbeta primers. Only in-frame clones appear in the TCRdb table, and some are missing; sequencing was by immunoSEQ multiplex PCR. There are around 150,000 clones in the sample; 65% to 80% occur only once, and around 3.1% lies in the top ten. The J segment lost 0 bases and the V segment lost 3 bases, leaving 5 bases of the junction unmatched. The germline V gene has CDR1 SGHDT and CDR2 YYEEEE. The CDR3 sequence is 15 residues long. This sequence joins TRBV5-6 and TRBJ2-5; TRBD2 agrees at 7 bases. The sequence came from a male donor in good health and CMV-seronegative. Input material: PBMCs. The CDR3 bases are TGTGCCAGCAGCTCCCGGGAGGAGTACCAAGAGACCCAGTACTTC. Its protein product is CASSSREEYQETQYF.